The rows below give T cell receptor beta chains drawn from one sample of a study of beta chain features in type 1 diabetes. Some clones are missing from TCRdb's copy, which holds only in-frame ones; the method was immunoSEQ multiplex PCR. Seen here are around 130,000 clones, about a sixth observed once, and the top ten hold 2% to 3%. Sequenced sample: central memory CD4+ T cells from blood. The receptor source for this set is a man aged 25 to 40 with type 1 diabetes. CDR3s include the opening cysteine and the closing phenylalanine or tryptophan. D genes are given only for firm matches. Where a row states a size, it is once, few, many or the class of an expanded clone; other rows omit it.

CDR3nt: TGTGCCACCAGCAGGGACAAGGGGGCATACTACGAGCAGTACTTC
CDR3aa: CATSRDKGAYYEQYF
j_gene: TRBJ2-7
d_gene: TRBD1
v_gene: TRBV15
abundance: few

CDR3nt: TGCGCCAGCCAGACTAGCGGGGGCACAGATACGCAGTATTTT
CDR3aa: CASQTSGGTDTQYF
j_gene: TRBJ2-3
d_gene: TRBD2
v_gene: TRBV5-1
abundance: .

CDR3nt: TGTGCCAGCAGCCCTCGACTAGCGGACGACTACAATGAGCAGTTCTTC
CDR3aa: CASSPRLADDYNEQFF
j_gene: TRBJ2-1
d_gene: TRBD2
v_gene: TRBV4-2
abundance: .

CDR3nt: TGTGCCAGCAGATCCGTAAGCGGGGGCCAAGAGACCCAGTACTTC
CDR3aa: CASRSVSGGQETQYF
j_gene: TRBJ2-5
d_gene: TRBD2
v_gene: TRBV6-6
abundance: .

CDR3nt: TGTGCCAGCAGCTTGTCGAACAGGGGGCGCGGTGAGCAGTTCTTC
CDR3aa: CASSLSNRGRGEQFF
j_gene: TRBJ2-1
d_gene: TRBD1
v_gene: TRBV5-6
abundance: few

CDR3nt: TGTGCCAGCAGCTCTTTCAATGAGCAGTTCTTC
CDR3aa: CASSSFNEQFF
j_gene: TRBJ2-1
d_gene: .
v_gene: TRBV7-2
abundance: few

CDR3nt: TGTGCATCCGGGAGGGACGGGGCCTATGGCTACACCTTC
CDR3aa: CASGRDGAYGYTF
j_gene: TRBJ1-2
d_gene: .
v_gene: TRBV30
abundance: few

CDR3nt: TGTGCCAGCAGCGGGACGTGGGACACCTACGAGCAGTACTTC
CDR3aa: CASSGTWDTYEQYF
j_gene: TRBJ2-7
d_gene: .
v_gene: TRBV9
abundance: .

CDR3nt: TGTGCCAGCAGCGTACAGGCCTCCTACGAGCAGTACTTC
CDR3aa: CASSVQASYEQYF
j_gene: TRBJ2-7
d_gene: .
v_gene: TRBV7-2
abundance: few

CDR3nt: TGTGCCAGTTGGGGACGGGGGTCCCCTAGCACAGATACGCAGTATTTT
CDR3aa: CASWGRGSPSTDTQYF
j_gene: TRBJ2-3
d_gene: .
v_gene: TRBV19
abundance: few

CDR3nt: TGTGCCAGCAGCCAAGGTAATAGCAGGGGCTACGAGCAGTACTTC
CDR3aa: CASSQGNSRGYEQYF
j_gene: TRBJ2-7
d_gene: .
v_gene: TRBV4-2
abundance: few

CDR3nt: TGTGCCAGTAAACAGGGGTTCCAAGAGACCCAGTACTTC
CDR3aa: CASKQGFQETQYF
j_gene: TRBJ2-5
d_gene: TRBD1
v_gene: TRBV28
abundance: many

CDR3nt: TGTGCCACCAGCAGAGATCAGGGCACTGAAGCTTTCTTT
CDR3aa: CATSRDQGTEAFF
j_gene: TRBJ1-1
d_gene: .
v_gene: TRBV15
abundance: few

CDR3nt: TGTGCCAGCAGCATCCCTATTGCTAGCGGACCATACAATGAGCAGTTCTTC
CDR3aa: CASSIPIASGPYNEQFF
j_gene: TRBJ2-1
d_gene: TRBD2
v_gene: TRBV7-2
abundance: few

CDR3nt: TGTGCCAGCAGCCCCTATCCCCCTAGCGATTTAGGGACAGATACGCAGTATTTT
CDR3aa: CASSPYPPSDLGTDTQYF
j_gene: TRBJ2-3
d_gene: .
v_gene: TRBV7-2
abundance: many

CDR3nt: TGTGCCAGCAGCTTAGACAGGGATGGTGGGGAGCTGTTTTTT
CDR3aa: CASSLDRDGGELFF
j_gene: TRBJ2-2
d_gene: .
v_gene: TRBV7-2
abundance: .

CDR3nt: TGTGCCACCAGCAGAGAGCAGCGGGCGGGGGACGATGGCTACACCTTC
CDR3aa: CATSREQRAGDDGYTF
j_gene: TRBJ1-2
d_gene: .
v_gene: TRBV15
abundance: few

CDR3nt: TGCGCCAGCAGCCTCTCACTTTCCTACGAGCAGTACTTC
CDR3aa: CASSLSLSYEQYF
j_gene: TRBJ2-7
d_gene: .
v_gene: TRBV5-1
abundance: .

CDR3nt: TGTGCCCTGTCTGGGGACACCGTAGCAGATACGCAGTATTTT
CDR3aa: CALSGDTVADTQYF
j_gene: TRBJ2-3
d_gene: .
v_gene: TRBV2
abundance: .

CDR3nt: TGTGCCAGCTCACCACAGGGGTACACAGATACGCAGTATTTT
CDR3aa: CASSPQGYTDTQYF
j_gene: TRBJ2-3
d_gene: .
v_gene: TRBV18
abundance: .